These 25 T cell receptor beta chains were sequenced from one sample in a study of T cells after yellow fever vaccination. One entry per CDR3 protein results from TCRdb running MiXCR on the 5' RACE reads. The repertoire has about 170,000 distinct CDR3 sequences, roughly 9.6% of them found once; the top ten carry 36%. Specimen: CD8+ T cells sorted from PBMCs, collected 15 days after the yellow fever booster vaccination. The receptors stem from a man aged 18 to 29 who received the YFV17D yellow fever vaccine.

The chain uses TRBV19 and TRBJ2-3; D remains ambiguous. V was clipped by 0 bases and J by 0 bases, with 1 base between them. The CDR3 loop spans 13 amino acids. Germline-derived CDR1 and CDR2 are LNHDA and SQIVND (reference sequence). CDR3 in DNA: TGTGCCAGTAGTATAGACAGCACAGATACGCAGTATTTT. It is translated as CASSIDSTDTQYF.

In its sample, this clonotype was seen a few times. The chain uses TRBV28 and TRBJ2-1; 12 bases align to TRBD2. Germline-derived CDR1 and CDR2 are MDHEN and SYDVKM. The CDR3 length is 17 residues. The V and J ends lost 5 bases and 0 bases, in that order; junction bases with no gene match: 5. The DNA of the CDR3 is TGTGCCAGCAGTCCTCTAGCGGGGGGGCTCTCCTACAATGAGCAGTTCTTC. Amino acid sequence: CASSPLAGGLSYNEQFF.

This clonotype has a handful of counts. The V and J genes are TRBV27 and TRBJ2-1, with D perhaps matching TRBD2 (5 bases). Looked up from germline, CDR1 is MNHEY and CDR2 is SMNVEV (reference sequence). V lost 5 bases and J 0 bases, leaving 14 bases between the germline ends. The CDR3 consists of 16 residues. DNA for the CDR3: TGTGCCAGCAGTCTACGGACGGGGAGCTCCTACAATGAGCAGTTCTTC. This sequence encodes CASSLRTGSSYNEQFF.

This clonotype showed up just a few times. This sequence joins TRBV6-5 and TRBJ1-5; 8 positions match TRBD1. The germline V gene has CDR1 MNHEY and CDR2 SVGAGI. J gave up 7 bases and V 6 bases, and 8 bases lay outside the gene matches. CDR3 size: 14 residues. CDR3 nucleotide sequence: TGTGCCAGCAGACCCGGACAGGGTGGCCAGCCCCAGCATTTT. This sequence encodes CASRPGQGGQPQHF.

This clonotype was picked up many times. This chain connects TRBV6-2 or TRBV6-3 to TRBJ2-3; D is unresolved. The CDR3 covers 13 residues. Germline V CDR1 and CDR2: MNHEY, SVGEGT. Trimming stripped 0 bases from V and 0 bases from J, with 1 base between. CDR3 sequence: CASSYSSTDTQYF. CDR3 in DNA: TGTGCCAGCAGTTACTCCAGCACAGATACGCAGTATTTT.

The rearrangement links TRBV6-6 to TRBJ1-1; D is ambiguous. The V end lost 7 bases, the J end lost 1 base, and 13 bases lay between the germline ends. CDR3 length equals 14 residues. The germline V gene has CDR1 MNHNY and CDR2 SVGAGI (reference sequence). The CDR3 coding sequence is TGTGCCAGCACCCTGCCCGATGAGAACACTGAAGCTTTCTTT. Its translation: CASTLPDENTEAFF.

This clonotype was observed many times. This rearrangement joins TRBV12-3 or TRBV12-4 to TRBJ1-4, with a tentative D call TRBD1 (5 bases). This CDR3 has 15 amino acids. The V gene lost 7 bases and the J gene lost 11 bases, with 23 bases spanning the gap. CDR3 region: CASNDSRDPSQKLFF. Written as DNA, the CDR3 is TGTGCCAGCAATGATTCCCGGGACCCATCACAGAAACTGTTTTTT.

This clonotype has a handful of counts. This sequence joins TRBV12-3 or TRBV12-4 and TRBJ2-1; D may correspond to TRBD1 or TRBD2 (5 bases each). Trimming left V 5 bases short and J 7 bases short, with 9 bases between. CDR3 length: 12 amino acids. The CDR3 reads CASSVGVNEQFF. The CDR3 DNA follows: TGTGCCAGCAGTGTGGGGGTTAATGAGCAGTTCTTC.

This sequence joins TRBV4-3 and TRBJ1-4; D remains unclear. The CDR3 totals 13 residues. The ends were cut back, 0 bases at V and 9 bases at J, with 8 bases in the middle. From germline, CDR1 is LGHNA and CDR2 YSLEER. CDR3 sequence: CASSQDSEKKLFF. As DNA, the CDR3 is TGCGCCAGCAGCCAAGATTCGGAAAAAAAACTGTTTTTT.

The sample holds a few counts of this clonotype. The chain carries TRBV6-5 and TRBJ2-1; 8 bases match TRBD1. In germline, CDR1 is MNHEY, CDR2 SVGAGI. V trimming: 0 bases; J trimming: 6 bases; junction bases outside the gene matches: 7. CDR3 length equals 16 residues. The CDR3 loop reads CASSYSTGESSNEQFF. The CDR3 coding sequence is TGTGCCAGCAGTTACTCGACAGGGGAAAGTAGCAATGAGCAGTTCTTC.

This clonotype appeared a few times. This sequence joins TRBV5-1 and TRBJ2-2; no clear D. This CDR3 is 13 amino acids long. Germline-derived CDR1 and CDR2 are SGHRS and YFSETQ. V gave up 2 bases and J gave up 3 bases, with 5 bases separating them. The CDR3 region has the DNA TGCGCCAGCAGCTTTACAGACACCGGGGAGCTGTTTTTT. Amino acids: CASSFTDTGELFF.

The chain couples TRBV6-5 to TRBJ2-5; D perhaps matches TRBD2 (5 bases). The germline V gene encodes CDR1 MNHEY and CDR2 SVGAGI. CDR3 length equals 15 residues. Trimming removed 0 bases at V and 2 bases at J, with 10 bases between. The CDR3 bases are TGTGCCAGCAGTTACTCGGTCAGCGGACAAGAGACCCAGTACTTC. This sequence encodes CASSYSVSGQETQYF.

This clonotype was seen more than once but under ten times. The rearrangement uses TRBV18 and TRBJ2-7; D may be TRBD1 or TRBD2 (5 bases each). The V end lost 3 bases, the J end lost 5 bases, and 17 bases lay between the germline ends. Germline V CDR1 and CDR2: KGHSH, LQKENI. CDR3 size: 15 residues. CDR3 region: CASSPGVVGRDEQYV. DNA of the CDR3: TGTGCCAGCTCACCCGGGGTAGTGGGCAGGGACGAGCAGTACGTC.

This clonotype was detected only a few times. The CDR3 DNA reads TGTGCCAGCAGTCGGGACAGGGGAGTAACAGATACGCAGTATTTT. Its protein product is CASSRDRGVTDTQYF. This chain joins TRBV28 and TRBJ2-3; 10 bases agree with TRBD1. The germline gives CDR1 MDHEN, CDR2 SYDVKM. Trimming took 5 bases from V and 3 from J; bases not matched to a gene: 5. The CDR3 contains 15 residues.

This CDR3 is CASSSAGGFNEQFF. The CDR3 coding sequence is TGTGCCAGCAGCTCGGCCGGGGGGTTCAATGAGCAGTTCTTC. The gene calls are TRBV7-6 and TRBJ2-1; 7 nucleotides line up with TRBD2. V lost 4 bases to trimming and J lost 6 bases; unmatched junction nucleotides: 6. From germline, CDR1 is SGHVS and CDR2 FNYEAQ. The CDR3 is 14 amino acids.

This chain connects TRBV29-1 to TRBJ2-1; 10 positions match TRBD2. The length of the CDR3 is 16 residues. Trimming took 1 base from V and 0 from J; bases not matched to a gene: 3. Germline V gene data show CDR1 as SQVTM and CDR2 as ANQGSEA. The CDR3 nucleotides read TGCAGCGTTGAAGTACTAGCGGGAAGCTCCTACAATGAGCAGTTCTTC. Protein: CSVEVLAGSSYNEQFF.

This clonotype came up a few times. The V gene is TRBV4-1, the J gene TRBJ2-1; TRBD2 agrees at 8 bases. Germline V gene lookup returns CDR1 MGHRA and CDR2 YSYEKL. V shed 3 bases, J shed 7 bases, and the junction held 5 bases outside the gene matches. This CDR3 has 14 amino acids. CDR3 in amino acids: CASSQLGGGNEQFF. The CDR3 DNA sequence: TGCGCCAGCAGCCAGCTCGGGGGGGGTAATGAGCAGTTCTTC.

The table lists this clonotype with many counts. V and J are TRBV10-2 and TRBJ2-3, with no clear D. Deletions cut 2 bases from V and 2 bases from J, with 5 bases between. The CDR3 extends over 13 amino acids. Germline-derived CDR1 and CDR2 are WSHSY and SAAADI. The CDR3 DNA sequence: TGCGCCAGCAGTGAGGACTCCACAGATACGCAGTATTTT. This encodes CASSEDSTDTQYF.

Only a few counts were recorded for this clonotype. The CDR3 here is CASSYSRGGRDIQYF. The CDR3 DNA reads as TGTGCCAGCAGTTACTCGAGGGGGGGCCGGGACATTCAGTACTTC. This rearrangement joins TRBV6-2 or TRBV6-3 to TRBJ2-4, with a tentative D call TRBD2 (7 bases). The CDR3 is made up of 15 amino acids. V shed 0 bases and J shed 8 bases, with 14 bases lying between them. Germline V CDR1 and CDR2: MNHEY, SVGEGT.

Only a few counts were recorded for this clonotype. The chain has TRBV4-1 and TRBJ1-2; TRBD1 matches 7 bases. The V gene's germline CDR1 is MGHRA and CDR2 YSYEKL. The CDR3 consists of 15 residues. The V gene end was trimmed by 4 bases and the J gene end by 4 bases; junction bases not matched to a gene: 9. CDR3 bases: TGCGCCAGCAGCCTCATCGGACAGGCTGGCTATGGCTACACCTTC. This codes for CASSLIGQAGYGYTF.

This chain links TRBV12-3 or TRBV12-4 with TRBJ1-2, with D hard to call. Trimming stripped 6 bases from V and 8 bases from J, with 13 bases between. This CDR3 is built from 12 residues. The CDR3 reads CASRPEGRGYTF. CDR3 bases: TGTGCCAGCAGGCCCGAGGGTCGAGGCTACACCTTC.

The genes are TRBV6-6 and TRBJ1-4, with D unresolved. CDR1 MNHNY and CDR2 SVGAGI come from the germline V gene (reference sequence). The CDR3 extends over 15 amino acids. Trimming shortened V by 5 bases and J by 0 bases, and 10 bases separated the two germline ends. Here the CDR3 reads CASSLWRATNEKLFF. The CDR3 bases are TGTGCCAGCAGTCTCTGGCGGGCAACTAATGAAAAACTGTTTTTT.

The V call is TRBV6-5, the J call TRBJ2-5; maybe TRBD1 (7 bases). The CDR3 contains 18 residues. Trimming removed 0 bases at V and 5 bases at J, with 22 bases between. Germline CDR1 reads MNHEY; CDR2 reads SVGAGI. The CDR3 nucleotides are TGTGCCAGCAGTTACTCGAATCCGGCAGGGGGGATTAAGGAGACCCAGTACTTC. As protein: CASSYSNPAGGIKETQYF.

This clonotype has at least ten counts. The chain is built from TRBV11-2 and TRBJ1-1, with D possibly being TRBD1 (6 bases). The V gene's germline CDR1 is SGHAT and CDR2 FQNNGV. The CDR3 is 13 residues long. The germline V and J ends were trimmed by 10 bases and 3 bases, with 15 bases remaining between them. The CDR3 DNA sequence: TGTGCCACGAGGGGGTGGGAGGACACTGAAGCTTTCTTT. It encodes CATRGWEDTEAFF.

V usage is TRBV5-1 and J usage is TRBJ2-1, with D possibly being TRBD1 or TRBD2 (5 bases each). V shed 4 bases and J shed 9 bases, with 11 bases lying between them. Germline-derived CDR1 and CDR2 are SGHRS and YFSETQ. The CDR3 consists of 12 residues. CDR3 nucleotides: TGCGCCAGCAGCGCCGGGACGGTTGAGCAGTTCTTC. It translates to CASSAGTVEQFF.